Listed below are T cell receptor beta chains from one sample, sequenced in a study of cytomegalovirus exposure and HLA in healthy donors. Generated by immunoSEQ multiplex PCR, the TCRdb table keeps only in-frame clones and is missing some. The data hold 100,000 to 150,000 clones, with 81% observed a single time. The sample was PBMCs. Receptor source: a man between 18 and 35 years old in good health and CMV-seronegative. CDR3s include the opening cysteine and the closing phenylalanine or tryptophan. Not every row has a clone size; where given, it reads once, few, many or a size class.

j_call | clone_size | v_call | cdr3_aa
TRBJ1-5 | . | TRBV19 | CASSIGGTLDNQPQHF
TRBJ1-5 | . | TRBV27 | CASSDRVNQPQHF
TRBJ1-5 | . | TRBV7-9 | CASSLRGETAQHF
TRBJ1-1 | . | TRBV5-4 | CASSSTRNTEAFF
TRBJ2-7 | . | TRBV4-1 | CASSPPRGGEQYF
TRBJ1-1 | . | TRBV5-5 | CASSFLSGPNTEAFF
TRBJ1-2 | . | TRBV5-1 | CASSLGGQSYGYTF
TRBJ2-5 | . | TRBV6-5 | CASRGGVLRETQYF
TRBJ1-2 | . | TRBV27 | CASRPGQGFGRQGYTF
TRBJ2-7 | . | TRBV10-3 | CAISGGRSSYEQYF
TRBJ1-4 | . | TRBV2 | CASSDGGQKLFF
TRBJ2-1 | . | TRBV2 | CASSVSVYNEQFF
TRBJ2-1 | . | TRBV7-9 | CASHRGGAYNEQFF
TRBJ1-1 | . | TRBV7-9 | CASSLRQLNTEAFF
TRBJ1-5 | . | TRBV6-1 | CASHRVGQPQHF
TRBJ1-1 | . | TRBV6-6 | CASSSRAGRNTEAFF
TRBJ1-5 | . | TRBV4-3 | CASSQDRDQPQHF
TRBJ1-1 | . | TRBV27 | CASSPPGLHPEAFF
TRBJ1-6 | once | TRBV27 | CASRELQGSDSPLHF
TRBJ1-1 | . | TRBV5-6 | CASSFPTGSTEAFF
TRBJ2-1 | . | TRBV4-3 | CASSQVELANNEQFF
TRBJ1-5 | . | TRBV6-5 | CASSTLDRVDQPQHF
TRBJ1-5 | . | TRBV7-2 | CASSRNKAGQGFNQPQHF
TRBJ1-3 | . | TRBV10-3 | CAIRDREDSKHRSGNTIYF
TRBJ2-7 | . | TRBV7-8 | CASSSQRTSGVVDYEQYF
TRBJ2-5 | . | TRBV6-5 | CASSYATGPQETQYF
TRBJ2-3 | . | TRBV4-3 | CASSQDLGGIATDTQYF
TRBJ2-2 | . | TRBV6-5 | CASSYQGATSGELFF
TRBJ2-5 | few | TRBV7-9 | CASSSGTTKETQYF
TRBJ1-2 | . | TRBV28 | CASNQQGIYGYTF
TRBJ2-7 | few | TRBV7-2 | CASSFGRASYEQYF
TRBJ1-4 | . | TRBV7-9 | CASSKRTDLFF
TRBJ2-7 | . | TRBV13 | CASTKEGHRTYEQYF